This TCR beta chain was profiled in a study of T cell responses to AZD1222 COVID-19 vaccine. Findings and caveats of the study: Donors, mostly white British, included more females; clonal diversity was possibly underestimated. Nearly half of unique spike-specific TCRs reportedly avoided B.1.351 and B.1.1.7 mutated regions.

This table comes from immunoSEQ multiplex PCR, and its TCRdb copy is limited to in-frame clones, with some not included. This repertoire shows under 130,000 clones, about 90% found once; its top ten account for 2% to 2.5%. Concerning this clone: Its specificity is not known.

CDR1 is SGHDT, CDR2 YYEEEE, per germline. V lost 2 bases to trimming and J lost 7 bases, with 12 bases between them. This CDR3 spans 13 amino acids. The source of this sequence is an adult who received the AZD1222 COVID-19 vaccine. This chain links TRBV5-6 with TRBJ1-2; tentative D call: TRBD1 (6 bases). Sample: peripheral blood, taken 28 days after the second AZD1222 dose. The CDR3 protein is CASSLGGRGGYTF. In nucleotides, the CDR3 is TGTGCCAGCAGCTTAGGGGGACGGGGTGGCTACACCTTC.